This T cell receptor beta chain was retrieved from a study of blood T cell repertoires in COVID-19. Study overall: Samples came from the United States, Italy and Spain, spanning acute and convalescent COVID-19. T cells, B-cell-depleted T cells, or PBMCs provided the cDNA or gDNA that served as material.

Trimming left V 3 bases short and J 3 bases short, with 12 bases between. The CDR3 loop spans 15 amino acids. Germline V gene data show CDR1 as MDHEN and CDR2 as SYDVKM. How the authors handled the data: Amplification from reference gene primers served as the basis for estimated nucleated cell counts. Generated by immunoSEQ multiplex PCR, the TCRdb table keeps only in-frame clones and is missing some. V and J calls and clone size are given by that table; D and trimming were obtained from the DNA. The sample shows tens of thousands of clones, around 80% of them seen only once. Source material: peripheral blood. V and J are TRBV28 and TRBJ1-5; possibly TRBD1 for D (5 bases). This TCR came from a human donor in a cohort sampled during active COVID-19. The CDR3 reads CASSFGGADNQPQHF. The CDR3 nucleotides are TGTGCCAGCAGTTTTGGTGGGGCTGACAATCAGCCCCAGCATTTT.